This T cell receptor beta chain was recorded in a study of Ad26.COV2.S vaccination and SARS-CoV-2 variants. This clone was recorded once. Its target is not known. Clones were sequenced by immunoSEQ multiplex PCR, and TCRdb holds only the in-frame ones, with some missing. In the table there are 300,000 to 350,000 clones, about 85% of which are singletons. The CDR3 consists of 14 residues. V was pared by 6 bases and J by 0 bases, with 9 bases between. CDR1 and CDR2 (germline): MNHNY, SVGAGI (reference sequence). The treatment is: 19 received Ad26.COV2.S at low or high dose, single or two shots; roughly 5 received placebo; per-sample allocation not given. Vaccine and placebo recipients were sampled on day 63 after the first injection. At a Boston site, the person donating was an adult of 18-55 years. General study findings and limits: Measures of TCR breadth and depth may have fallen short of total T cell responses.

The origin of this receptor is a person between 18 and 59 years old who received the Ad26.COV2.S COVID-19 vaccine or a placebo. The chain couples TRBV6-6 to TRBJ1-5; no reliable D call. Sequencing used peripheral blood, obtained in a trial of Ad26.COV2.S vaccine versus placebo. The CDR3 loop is CASSPLDSNQPQHF. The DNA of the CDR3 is TGTGCCAGCAGCCCCCTGGATAGCAATCAGCCCCAGCATTTT.